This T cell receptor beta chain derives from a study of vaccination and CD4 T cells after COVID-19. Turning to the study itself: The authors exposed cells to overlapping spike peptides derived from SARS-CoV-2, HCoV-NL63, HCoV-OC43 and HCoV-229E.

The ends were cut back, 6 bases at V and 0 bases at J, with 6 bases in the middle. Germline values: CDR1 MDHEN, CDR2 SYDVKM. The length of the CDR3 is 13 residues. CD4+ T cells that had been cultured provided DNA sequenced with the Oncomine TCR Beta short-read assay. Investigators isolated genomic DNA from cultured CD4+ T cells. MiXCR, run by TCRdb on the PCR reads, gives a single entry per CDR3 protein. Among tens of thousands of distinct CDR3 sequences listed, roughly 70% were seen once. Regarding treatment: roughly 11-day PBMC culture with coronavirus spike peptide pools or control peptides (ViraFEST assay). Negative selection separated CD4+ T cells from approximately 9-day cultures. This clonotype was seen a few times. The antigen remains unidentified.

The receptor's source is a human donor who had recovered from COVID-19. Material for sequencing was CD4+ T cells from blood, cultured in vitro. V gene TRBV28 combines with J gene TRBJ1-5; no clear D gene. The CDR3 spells CASRLVSNQPQHF. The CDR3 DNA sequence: TGTGCCAGCAGGTTAGTTAGCAATCAGCCCCAGCATTTT.